A single sample gave rise to the 26 T cell receptor beta chains below, sequenced in a study of cytomegalovirus exposure and HLA in healthy donors. Researchers ran the PCR with 60 Vbeta and 13 Jbeta primers. Libraries were prepared by immunoSEQ multiplex PCR; TCRdb keeps only in-frame clonotypes and omits some of them. Of 150,000 to 200,000 clones detected, around 78% appear once; the ten largest clones hold 2% to 2.5%. Input material: PBMCs. The source of these receptors is a woman under 40 in good health and CMV-seropositive.

The chain carries TRBV6-6 and TRBJ1-3; unclear D gene. This CDR3 is built from 15 residues. The germline CDR1 and CDR2 sequences are MNHNY and SVGAGI (reference sequence). Deletions cut 0 bases from V and 0 bases from J, with 6 bases between. For the CDR3, the DNA is TGTGCCAGCAGTTACTCAGCTTACTCTGGAAACACCATATATTTT. Encoded protein: CASSYSAYSGNTIYF.

The V and J genes are TRBV7-9 and TRBJ2-5; a weak D match, TRBD1 (6 bases). Trimming removed 4 bases at V and 3 bases at J, with 15 bases between. This CDR3 region has 15 residues. The germline gives CDR1 SEHNR, CDR2 FQNEAQ (reference sequence). DNA of the CDR3: TGTGCCAGCAGCTCCGCACAGGGTCCTAAAGAGACCCAGTACTTC. Protein sequence: CASSSAQGPKETQYF.

In this sample, this clone turned up once. The chain's CDR3 is CASSSPGQGASGYTF. DNA of the CDR3: TGTGCCAGCAGCTCCCCGGGACAGGGGGCGTCGGGCTACACCTTC. The chain carries TRBV28 and TRBJ1-2, with TRBD1 identical over 12 bases. Germline V gene sequence: CDR1 MDHEN, CDR2 SYDVKM. The CDR3 loop spans 15 amino acids. Germline trimming cut 6 bases from V and 8 bases from J; bases unmatched to any gene: 10.

The chain recombines TRBV4-3 with TRBJ1-4; 10 nucleotides match TRBD1. CDR1 is LGHNA and CDR2 is YSLEER in the germline V gene. The CDR3 sequence is 14 residues long. V lost 5 bases and J lost 8; bases outside the gene matches: 5. In DNA, the CDR3 is TGCGCCAGCAGCTCGGGACAGGGGTTCGAAAAACTGTTTTTT. Residues: CASSSGQGFEKLFF.

This chain connects TRBV7-2 to TRBJ1-4; the D is unclear. Trimming stripped 2 bases from V and 7 bases from J, with 8 bases between. The CDR3 totals 13 residues. Per germline, CDR1 SGHTA and CDR2 FQGNSA. The CDR3 spells CASSLWAAEKLFF. DNA of the CDR3: TGTGCCAGCAGCTTATGGGCAGCTGAAAAACTGTTTTTT.

The chain couples TRBV11-2 to TRBJ1-5, with D hard to call. The V gene lost 7 bases and the J gene lost 0 bases, with 13 bases spanning the gap. The V gene's germline CDR1 is SGHAT and CDR2 FQNNGV. The CDR3 runs 15 residues. In nucleotides, the CDR3 is TGTGCCAGCACCCCAAGGAGCTTTAGCAATCAGCCCCAGCATTTT. It translates to CASTPRSFSNQPQHF.

Comments on this clone: This same CDR3 is encoded by further DNA sequences in the sample. This rearrangement joins TRBV4-3 to TRBJ2-1; 8 positions match TRBD2. The germline V gene encodes CDR1 LGHNA and CDR2 YSLEER. The CDR3 sequence is 16 residues long. V trimming: 1 base; J trimming: 2 bases; junction bases outside the gene matches: 4. Here the CDR3 reads CASSQVGGGPYNEQFF. CDR3 bases: TGCGCCAGCAGCCAAGTCGGGGGGGGACCCTACAATGAGCAGTTCTTC.

The CDR3 nucleotides are TGTGCCAGCAGCTCTATAACTAGCGGGGGGGGGAACAATGAGCAGTTCTTC. Its protein product is CASSSITSGGGNNEQFF. The chain carries TRBV7-9 and TRBJ2-1, with 13 bases that match TRBD2. The CDR3 extends over 17 amino acids. Trimming at V came to 4 bases and at J to 5 bases, leaving 8 bases not matched to a gene. Germline V gives CDR1 SEHNR, CDR2 FQNEAQ (reference sequence).

This chain connects TRBV7-9 to TRBJ1-1; D uncertain. V lost 5 bases to trimming and J lost 1 base, with 11 bases between them. Germline V CDR1 and CDR2: SEHNR, FQNEAQ (reference sequence). The CDR3 spans 14 residues. The CDR3 coding sequence is TGTGCCAGCAGCCGTCTAGGTGGGAACACTGAAGCTTTCTTT. It encodes CASSRLGGNTEAFF.

J is TRBJ2-7 and V is TRBV27, with 8 bases aligning to TRBD2. V was pared by 3 bases and J by 2 bases, with 6 bases of the junction left unmatched. The germline V gene encodes CDR1 MNHEY and CDR2 SMNVEV (reference sequence). This CDR3 comprises 15 residues. CDR3 loop: CASSFLREAAYEQYF. In nucleotides, the CDR3 is TGTGCCAGCAGTTTCTTGCGGGAGGCGGCCTACGAGCAGTACTTC.

The rearrangement links TRBV9 to TRBJ2-5; 7 positions match TRBD2. The germline CDR1 and CDR2 sequences are SGDLS and YYNGEE. This CDR3 region has 14 residues. V lost 1 base to trimming and J lost 4 bases; unmatched junction nucleotides: 4. The CDR3: CASSVRGSIETQYF. In nucleotides, the CDR3 is TGTGCCAGCAGCGTACGCGGGAGTATAGAGACCCAGTACTTC.

The chain recombines TRBV30 with TRBJ2-2, with TRBD1 matching 7 bases. V was clipped by 3 bases and J by 0 bases; unmatched bases: 7. CDR3 length: 16 amino acids. Germline V gene data show CDR1 as GTSNPN and CDR2 as SVGIG (reference sequence). The CDR3 nucleotides are TGTGCCTGGAGAAACGCCGGGACAGCGAACACCGGGGAGCTGTTTTTT. It specifies CAWRNAGTANTGELFF. Combining the CDR3 with reference TRBV30 and TRBJ2-2 gives the whole variable domain SQTIHQWPATLVQPVGSPLSLECTVEGTSNPNLYWYRQAAGRGLQLLFYSVGIGQISSEVPQNLSASRPQDRQFILSSKKLLLSDSGFYLCAWRNAGTANTGELFFGEGSRLTVL.

This chain links TRBV6-6 with TRBJ2-1; no definite D call. The V gene lost 0 bases and the J gene lost 7 bases, with 7 bases spanning the gap. CDR3 length: 13 amino acids. Germline CDR1 MNHNY, CDR2 SVGAGI (reference sequence). CDR3 DNA sequence: TGTGCCAGCAGTTACTCCCCACAGAATGAGCAGTTCTTC. Translating it yields CASSYSPQNEQFF.

The chain links TRBV2 to TRBJ1-1; D is unclear. The CDR3 spans 13 residues. Germline V gives CDR1 SNHLY, CDR2 FYNNEI. The V end lost 3 bases, the J end lost 1 base, and 6 bases lay between the germline ends. The CDR3 bases are TGTGCCAGCAGTGAGTCAGGGAACACTGAAGCTTTCTTT. It codes for CASSESGNTEAFF.

The genes are TRBV10-3 and TRBJ1-5; 9 positions match TRBD1. This CDR3 contains 16 residues. After removal of 4 bases from V and 0 bases from J, the junction contained 4 bases not matched to a gene. CDR1 is ENHRY and CDR2 is SYGVKD in the germline V gene. CDR3 region: CAISGGDRDSNQPQHF. DNA for the CDR3: TGTGCCATCAGTGGGGGGGACAGGGATAGCAATCAGCCCCAGCATTTT.

This chain uses TRBV6-6 with TRBJ1-2; 8 positions agree with TRBD1. V dropped 7 bases and J dropped 7; count of bases not matched to a gene: 11. CDR1 and CDR2 (germline): MNHNY, SVGAGI (reference sequence). The CDR3 runs 14 residues. CDR3 bases: TGTGCCAGCAAACCGGACAGGGTATTAAGTGGCTACACCTTC. Translated: CASKPDRVLSGYTF.

The chain combines TRBV2 with TRBJ2-2, with TRBD1 matching over 7 bases. V was clipped by 8 bases and J by 4 bases; unmatched bases: 10. The CDR3 contains 15 residues. Germline V gives CDR1 SNHLY, CDR2 FYNNEI. The CDR3 reads CASVETGAVTGELFF. The DNA of the CDR3 is TGTGCCAGCGTGGAAACAGGGGCGGTCACCGGGGAGCTGTTTTTT.

Only one count was recorded for this clone. V and J are TRBV7-8 and TRBJ2-1; 9 bases agree with TRBD2. CDR3 length: 15 residues. Germline V gives CDR1 SGHVS, CDR2 FQNEAQ. Losses at the gene ends were 5 bases for V and 7 bases for J; bases not matched to a gene: 9. CDR3: CASSPREGLGNEQFF. CDR3 sequence (DNA): TGTGCCAGCAGCCCGCGGGAGGGCCTGGGGAATGAGCAGTTCTTC.

This clone was found once. This chain uses TRBV19 with TRBJ2-7, with TRBD2 identical over 11 bases. Germline CDR1 is LNHDA and CDR2 is SQIVND (reference sequence). The junction had 9 bases not matched to a gene; V was cut back by 7 bases and J by 4 bases. This CDR3 has 15 residues. CDR3 nucleotide sequence: TGTGCCAGTACCTCGGGACTAGCGGAACGTTACGAGCAGTACTTC. This encodes CASTSGLAERYEQYF.

V gene TRBV4-1 combines with J gene TRBJ1-2; TRBD1 matches at 8 bases. CDR1 is MGHRA and CDR2 is YSYEKL in the germline V gene. V dropped 5 bases and J dropped 4; count of bases not matched to a gene: 3. CDR3 length equals 13 residues. CDR3 coding DNA: TGCGCCAGCAGCGAGGACAGGGCCTATGGCTACACCTTC. This gives the protein CASSEDRAYGYTF.

This chain joins TRBV10-3 and TRBJ2-3; TRBD1 matches 9 bases. The CDR3 runs to 14 residues. The germline V gene encodes CDR1 ENHRY and CDR2 SYGVKD. The junction had 11 bases not matched to a gene; V was cut back by 10 bases and J by 6 bases. The CDR3 DNA reads as TGTGCCACCCTTCGGGACAGGGCATCCGATACGCAGTATTTT. Its protein is CATLRDRASDTQYF.

This clone was counted a single time. The chain combines TRBV27 with TRBJ1-2; no firm D call. Germline lookup yields CDR1 MNHEY and CDR2 SMNVEV (reference sequence). V dropped 5 bases and J dropped 2 bases, with 6 bases sitting between them. This CDR3 is built from 12 residues. In DNA form, the CDR3 reads TGTGCCAGCAGTGACGGGAACTATGGCTACACCTTC. Residues: CASSDGNYGYTF.

The V and J genes are TRBV28 and TRBJ1-4, with unresolved D. V lost 7 bases and J lost 8, with 8 bases in between. The germline V gene has CDR1 MDHEN and CDR2 SYDVKM. The CDR3 has 11 residues. In DNA form, the CDR3 reads TGTGCCAGCACTAACCGGGAAAAACTGTTTTTT. Protein sequence: CASTNREKLFF.

For this clone: Distinct nucleotide sequences in the sample also encode this CDR3. V is TRBV7-2 and J is TRBJ2-7; 11 positions match TRBD2. With V trimmed by 1 base and J by 3 bases, 2 bases remained unmatched. Germline V gene sequence: CDR1 SGHTA, CDR2 FQGNSA. CDR3 length equals 15 residues. The CDR3 DNA sequence: TGTGCCAGCAGCTTAGGGCTAGCGGGGGGCTACGAGCAGTACTTC. Translation: CASSLGLAGGYEQYF.

The V and J genes are TRBV27 and TRBJ2-2, with 8 positions matching TRBD1. Germline lookup yields CDR1 MNHEY and CDR2 SMNVEV (reference sequence). The ends lost 0 bases at V and 1 base at J; junction bases unmatched: 4. There are 17 residues in the CDR3. CDR3 region: CASSLSLGQGNTGELFF. The CDR3 DNA is TGTGCCAGCAGTTTATCGCTTGGACAGGGGAACACCGGGGAGCTGTTTTTT.

This chain links TRBV5-1 with TRBJ2-3; 10 bases map to TRBD2. V gave up 5 bases and J gave up 5 bases; unmatched junction bases: 5. Germline V gives CDR1 SGHRS, CDR2 YFSETQ. CDR3 size: 14 residues. The CDR3 loop reads CASRGIAGGDTQYF. In DNA, the CDR3 is TGCGCCAGCAGAGGAATAGCGGGGGGAGATACGCAGTATTTT. The full variable domain, in which reference TRBV5-1 and TRBJ2-3 provide the parts outside the CDR3, is KAGVTQTPRYLIKTRGQQVTLSCSPISGHRSVSWYQQTPGQGLQFLFEYFSETQRNKGNFPGRFSGRQFSNSRSEMNVSTLELGDSALYLCASRGIAGGDTQYFGPGTRLTVL.